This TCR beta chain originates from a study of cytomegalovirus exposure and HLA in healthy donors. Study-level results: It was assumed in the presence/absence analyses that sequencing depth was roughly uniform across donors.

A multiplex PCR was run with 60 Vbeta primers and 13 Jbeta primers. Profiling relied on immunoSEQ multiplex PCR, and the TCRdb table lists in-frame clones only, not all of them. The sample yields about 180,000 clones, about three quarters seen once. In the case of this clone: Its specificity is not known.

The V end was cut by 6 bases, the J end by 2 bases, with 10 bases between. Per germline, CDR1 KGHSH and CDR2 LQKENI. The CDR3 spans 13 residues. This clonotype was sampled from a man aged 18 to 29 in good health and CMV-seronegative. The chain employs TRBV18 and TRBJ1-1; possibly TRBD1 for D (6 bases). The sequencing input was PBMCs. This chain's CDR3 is CASSTGGNTEAFF. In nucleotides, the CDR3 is TGTGCCAGCTCGACGGGGGGCAACACTGAAGCTTTCTTT. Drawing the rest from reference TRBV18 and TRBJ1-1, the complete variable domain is NAGVMQNPRHLVRRRGQEARLRCSPMKGHSHVYWYRQLPEEGLKFMVYLQKENIIDESGMPKERFSAEFPKEGPSILRIQQVVRGDSAAYFCASSTGGNTEAFFGQGTRLTVV.